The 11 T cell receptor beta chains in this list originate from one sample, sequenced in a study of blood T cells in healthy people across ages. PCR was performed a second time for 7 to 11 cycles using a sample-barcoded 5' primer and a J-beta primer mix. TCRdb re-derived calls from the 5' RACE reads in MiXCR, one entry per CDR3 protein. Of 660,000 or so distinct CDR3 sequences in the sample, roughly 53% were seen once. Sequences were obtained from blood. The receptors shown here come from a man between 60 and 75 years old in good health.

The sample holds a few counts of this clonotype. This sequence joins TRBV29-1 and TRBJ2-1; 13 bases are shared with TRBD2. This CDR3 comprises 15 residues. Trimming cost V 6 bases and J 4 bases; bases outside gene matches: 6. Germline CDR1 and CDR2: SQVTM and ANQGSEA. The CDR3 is CSVDRTSGGYNEQFF. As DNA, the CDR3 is TGCAGCGTGGATCGGACTAGCGGGGGTTACAATGAGCAGTTCTTC.

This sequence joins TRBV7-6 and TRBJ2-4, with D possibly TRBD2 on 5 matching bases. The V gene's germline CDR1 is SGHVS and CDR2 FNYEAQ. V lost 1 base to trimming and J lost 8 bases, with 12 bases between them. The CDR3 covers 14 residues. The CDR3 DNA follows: TGTGCCAGCAGCTTAGAGTCGTCCGGGGACATTCAGTACTTC. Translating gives CASSLESSGDIQYF.

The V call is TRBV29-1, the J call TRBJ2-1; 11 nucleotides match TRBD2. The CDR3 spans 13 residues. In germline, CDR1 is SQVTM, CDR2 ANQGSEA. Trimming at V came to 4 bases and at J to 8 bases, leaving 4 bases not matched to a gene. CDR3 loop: CSVGLAGPDEQFF. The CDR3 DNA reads TGCAGCGTTGGACTAGCGGGACCGGATGAGCAGTTCTTC.

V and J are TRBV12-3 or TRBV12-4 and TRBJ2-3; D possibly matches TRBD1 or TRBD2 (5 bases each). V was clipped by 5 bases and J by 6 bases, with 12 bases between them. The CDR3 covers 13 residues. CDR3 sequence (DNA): TGTGCCAGCAGTGCCCGGGGCCGGGATACGCAGTATTTT. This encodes CASSARGRDTQYF.

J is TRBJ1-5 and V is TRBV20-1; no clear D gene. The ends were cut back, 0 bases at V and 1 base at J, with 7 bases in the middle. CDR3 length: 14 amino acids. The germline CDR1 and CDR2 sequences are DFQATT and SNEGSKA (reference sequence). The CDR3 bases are TGCAGTGCTAGAGATCGGATGAGCAATCAGCCCCAGCATTTT. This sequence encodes CSARDRMSNQPQHF.

CDR3 nucleotides: TGTGCCAGCAGCGTAGCAGTTACCCCAGATACGCAGTATTTT. Protein: CASSVAVTPDTQYF. The chain links TRBV9 to TRBJ2-3; no firm D call. V was trimmed by 0 bases and J by 4 bases, leaving 9 bases between them. In germline, CDR1 is SGDLS, CDR2 YYNGEE. The CDR3 is 14 residues long.

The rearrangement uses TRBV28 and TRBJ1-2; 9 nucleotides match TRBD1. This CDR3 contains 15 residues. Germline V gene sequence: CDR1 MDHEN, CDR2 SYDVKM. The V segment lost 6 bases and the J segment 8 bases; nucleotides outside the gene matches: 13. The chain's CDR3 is CASRSGTGNPLGYTF. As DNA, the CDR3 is TGTGCCAGCAGATCCGGGACAGGGAATCCCCTAGGCTACACCTTC.

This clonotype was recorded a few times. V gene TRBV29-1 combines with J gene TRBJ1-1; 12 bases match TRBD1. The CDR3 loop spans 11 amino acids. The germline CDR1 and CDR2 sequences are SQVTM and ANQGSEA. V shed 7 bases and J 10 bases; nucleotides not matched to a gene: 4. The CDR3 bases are TGCAGCGCCAGGGACAGGGGGCCAGCTTTCTTT. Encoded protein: CSARDRGPAFF.

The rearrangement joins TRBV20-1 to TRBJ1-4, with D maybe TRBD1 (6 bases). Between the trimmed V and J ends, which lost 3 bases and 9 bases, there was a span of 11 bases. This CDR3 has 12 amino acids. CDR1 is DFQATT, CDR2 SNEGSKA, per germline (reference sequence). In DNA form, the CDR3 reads TGCAGTGCTAGTCCAGGGGTGAAAAAACTGTTTTTT. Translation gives CSASPGVKKLFF.

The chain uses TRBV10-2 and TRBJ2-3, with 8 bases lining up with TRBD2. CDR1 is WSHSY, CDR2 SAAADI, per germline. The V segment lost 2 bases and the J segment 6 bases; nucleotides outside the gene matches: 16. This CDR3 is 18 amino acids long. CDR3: CASSEPGLVSTMADTQYF. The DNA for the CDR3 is TGCGCCAGCAGTGAGCCGGGACTAGTAAGCACGATGGCGGATACGCAGTATTTT.

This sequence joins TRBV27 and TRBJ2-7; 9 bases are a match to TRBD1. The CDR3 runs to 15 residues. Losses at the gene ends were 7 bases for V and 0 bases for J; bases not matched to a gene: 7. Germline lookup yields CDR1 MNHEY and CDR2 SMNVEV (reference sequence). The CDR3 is CASTPGQGSSYEQYF. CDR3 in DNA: TGTGCCAGCACTCCAGGACAGGGGAGCTCCTACGAGCAGTACTTC.